The 8 T cell receptor beta chains below all came from one sample that was sequenced in a study of blood T cell repertoires in COVID-19. The table came from immunoSEQ multiplex PCR; TCRdb's copy has only in-frame clones and leaves some out. The sample contains about 110,000 clones, approximately 79% of which appear only once. The sample taken for sequencing was peripheral blood. Receptors were obtained from a woman older than 75 with active or convalescent COVID-19.

This clone was detected a few times. The rearrangement joins TRBV5-1 to TRBJ2-1; 7 nucleotides align to TRBD2. The CDR3 has 16 residues. The junction had 6 bases not matched to a gene; V was cut back by 3 bases and J by 0 bases. Per the germline V gene, CDR1 is SGHRS and CDR2 is YFSETQ. The CDR3 bases are TGCGCCAGCAGCTACCTGGGCGGGAGCTCCTACAATGAGCAGTTCTTC. Protein product: CASSYLGGSSYNEQFF.

This clone turned up a few times. This chain links TRBV5-1 with TRBJ2-7; 8 nucleotides agree with TRBD1. The V gene end was trimmed by 6 bases and the J gene end by 2 bases; junction bases not matched to a gene: 10. Per germline, CDR1 SGHRS and CDR2 YFSETQ. The CDR3 runs 15 residues. DNA of the CDR3: TGCGCCAGCAACGGCGGGACAGGAGGCACCTACGAGCAGTACTTC. This codes for CASNGGTGGTYEQYF.

This chain links TRBV29-1 with TRBJ2-5; TRBD1 aligns across 8 bases. The CDR3 consists of 13 residues. V dropped 6 bases and J dropped 5; count of bases not matched to a gene: 8. Germline CDR1 SQVTM, CDR2 ANQGSEA. CDR3 loop: CSVDRDNRETQYF. In nucleotides, the CDR3 is TGCAGCGTGGACAGGGATAATAGGGAGACCCAGTACTTC.

This sequence joins TRBV5-1 and TRBJ2-2; 11 bases fit TRBD2. The CDR3 loop spans 17 amino acids. V was pared by 3 bases and J by 7 bases, with 11 bases of the junction left unmatched. The germline gives CDR1 SGHRS, CDR2 YFSETQ. The CDR3 loop reads CASSWTVAGGPGGELFF. Written as DNA, the CDR3 is TGCGCCAGCAGCTGGACCGTAGCGGGAGGGCCCGGCGGGGAGCTGTTTTTT.

The V gene is TRBV4-2, the J gene TRBJ1-1; 9 bases agree with TRBD1. CDR1 is LGHNA and CDR2 is YNFKEQ in the germline V gene. This CDR3 has 15 residues. J was trimmed by 1 base and V by 3 bases; bases with no gene match: 3. The CDR3 bases are TGTGCCAGCAGCCAGCCGGGACAGGGGAACACTGAAGCTTTCTTT. Protein sequence: CASSQPGQGNTEAFF.

This clone was observed a handful of times. The V gene is TRBV7-2, the J gene TRBJ2-2, with 11 bases fitting TRBD2. Germline V gene lookup returns CDR1 SGHTA and CDR2 FQGNSA. The CDR3 contains 17 residues. The junction had 9 bases not matched to a gene; V was cut back by 2 bases and J by 7 bases. CDR3 loop: CASSLRLAGGQGGELFF. CDR3 in DNA: TGTGCCAGCAGCTTAAGGCTAGCGGGAGGTCAGGGCGGGGAGCTGTTTTTT.

The chain joins TRBV19 to TRBJ1-1; D is ambiguous. The CDR3 totals 15 residues. CDR1 is LNHDA and CDR2 is SQIVND in the germline V gene (reference sequence). The V gene lost 5 bases and the J gene lost 1 base, with 14 bases spanning the gap. The CDR3 nucleotides are TGTGCCAGTAGTCTTCCCGGTATCGGGAACACTGAAGCTTTCTTT. Amino acid sequence: CASSLPGIGNTEAFF.

V usage is TRBV2 and J usage is TRBJ1-3, with D perhaps TRBD1 (5 bases). Trimming took 8 bases from V and 3 from J, leaving 14 bases between them. CDR1 is SNHLY and CDR2 is FYNNEI in the germline V gene. This CDR3 has 14 residues. This CDR3 is CASLLGGGGNTIYF. DNA of the CDR3: TGTGCCAGCCTATTGGGGGGAGGTGGAAACACCATATATTTT.